The sequence of this T cell receptor (beta chain) was determined in a study of shared clonotypes between healthy human individuals. Overall study context: Donor ages ranged 18 to 49 years: a couple of women, three men. Study findings and constraints: The study found lower generation probabilities in non-shared clonotypes than in those shared by all four donors.

The repertoire was sequenced with immunoSEQ multiplex PCR; TCRdb's copy has only in-frame clones and lacks some. This sample has about 1.1 million clones; 70% to 80% occur once, and the top ten carry roughly 0.55%. This CDR3 is 14 amino acids long. Trimming took 10 bases from V and 4 from J; bases not matched to a gene: 6. Germline assignment: CDR1 SNHLY and CDR2 FYNNEI. About this clone itself: The antigen remains undetermined.

The TCR comes from a man between 18 and 29 years old in good health. Some clones in this sample may be carry-over from other donors' samples. The chain employs TRBV2 and TRBJ2-3; 12 bases match TRBD2. The sample was memory CD4+ T cells from PBMCs. The subset here: CD45RA-negative fraction. CDR3 amino acids: CATRTSGKSDTQYF. The CDR3 coding sequence is TGTGCCACTCGGACTAGCGGGAAATCAGATACGCAGTATTTT. Together with reference TRBV2 and TRBJ2-3, the CDR3 gives the full variable domain: EPEVTQTPSHQVTQMGQEVILRCVPISNHLYFYWYRQILGQKVEFLVSFYNNEISEKSEIFDDQFSVERPDGSNFTLKIRSTKLEDSAMYFCATRTSGKSDTQYFGPGTRLTVL.